The entry below gives a single T cell receptor beta chain sequence along with its context. As yet, its antigen is unknown. From the germline J gene comes the end of the CDR3, since the read stops 3 residues before it. These data are taken from a study of T cells in women clearing cervical HPV infection. Study-wide results and limits: Cases and controls were distinguished at AUC about 0.8 by richness and V genes.

All donors had a single incident cervical HPV16 infection, not prevalent. The germline V gene has CDR1 SGHKS and CDR2 YYEKEE (reference sequence). The CDR3 has 15 amino acids. The junction had 4 bases not matched to a gene; V was cut back by 0 bases and J by 3 bases. Assay used: immunoSEQ multiplex PCR; TCRdb lists only in-frame clones, some missing. In total, the table holds roughly 35,000 clones. Sequencing used blood buffy coat. V is TRBV5-5 and J is TRBJ1-2, with 8 bases that match TRBD1. This TCR derives from a woman between 18 and 70 years old with a cervical HPV16 infection that either progressed to CIN3+ or cleared (not recorded which). Here the CDR3 reads CASSLAPGGDYGYTF. CDR3 bases read: TGTGCCAGCAGCTTGGCCCCAGGGGGCGACTATGGC. The full variable domain, completed using reference TRBV5-5 and TRBJ1-2, is DAGVTQSPTHLIKTRGQQVTLRCSPISGHKSVSWYQQVLGQGPQFIFQYYEKEERGRGNFPDRFSARQFPNYSSELNVNALLLGDSALYLCASSLAPGGDYGYTFGSGTRLTVV.